The clone carrying this T cell receptor beta chain was seen a handful of times. The germline gene is not matched at one end of the junction; a read error may be the cause. The sample is drawn from a study of blood T cells in healthy people across ages. This CDR3 contains 15 residues. Primed by a sample-barcoded 5' primer and a J-beta primer mix, a second PCR proceeded for about 6 to 11 cycles. TCRdb re-called the 5' RACE reads with MiXCR, one entry per CDR3 protein. The profile shows 550,000 to 750,000 distinct CDR3 sequences, around 21% of them singletons. This chain joins TRBV12-3 or TRBV12-4 and TRBJ2-7, with TRBD1 matching over 9 bases. The TCR originated in a man between 65 and 85 years old in good health. Sequencing was carried out using blood. The DNA for the CDR3 is TGTGCCGGCAGCCCCGGGACAGGGTACCCTTCCGAGCAGTACTTC. Protein: CAGSPGTGYPSEQYF.